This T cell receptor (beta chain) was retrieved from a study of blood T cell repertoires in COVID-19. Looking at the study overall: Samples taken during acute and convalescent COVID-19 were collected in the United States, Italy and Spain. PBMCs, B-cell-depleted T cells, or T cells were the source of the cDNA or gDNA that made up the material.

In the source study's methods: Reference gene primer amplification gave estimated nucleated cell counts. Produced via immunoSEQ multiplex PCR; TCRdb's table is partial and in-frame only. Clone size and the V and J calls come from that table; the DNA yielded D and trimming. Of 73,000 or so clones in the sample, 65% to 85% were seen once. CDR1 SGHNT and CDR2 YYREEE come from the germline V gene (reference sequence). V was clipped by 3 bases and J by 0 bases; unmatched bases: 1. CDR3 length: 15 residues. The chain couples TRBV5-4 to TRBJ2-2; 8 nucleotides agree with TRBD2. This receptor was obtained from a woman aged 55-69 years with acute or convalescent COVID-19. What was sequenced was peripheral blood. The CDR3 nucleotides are TGTGCCAGCAGCTACGGGGGGGCGAACACCGGGGAGCTGTTTTTT. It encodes CASSYGGANTGELFF.